This entry features one T cell receptor beta chain sequence. Its specificity is not known. This table comes from immunoSEQ multiplex PCR, and its TCRdb copy is limited to in-frame clones, with some not included. The sample carries fewer than 150,000 clones, roughly nine tenths recorded once. This record comes from a study of graft-versus-host responses after intestinal transplantation. Study in general: Multivisceral, liver-intestinal, or isolated intestinal grafts were transplanted into recipients.

The CDR3 contains 15 residues. V lost 2 bases to trimming and J lost 4 bases, with 12 bases between them. Germline V gives CDR1 MNHEY, CDR2 SVGAGI. Broader study findings: Recipient marrow held GvH clones, some first seen in ileum or blood. Allograft graft-versus-host to host-versus-graft clonal ratios ran high in patients with graft-donor T cell macrochimerism. Early post-transplant declines in HvG were associated with peak levels of circulating GvH clones.

J is TRBJ1-3 and V is TRBV6-5, with D unresolved. The sample here was unstimulated CD4+ T cells sorted from spleen or lymph node cells, taken before intestinal transplant. This clonotype originated in a human donor who received an intestinal transplant. Here the CDR3 DNA reads TGTGCCAGCAGTTACGGGCAGCTCGGAGGAAACACCATATATTTT. It translates to CASSYGQLGGNTIYF.